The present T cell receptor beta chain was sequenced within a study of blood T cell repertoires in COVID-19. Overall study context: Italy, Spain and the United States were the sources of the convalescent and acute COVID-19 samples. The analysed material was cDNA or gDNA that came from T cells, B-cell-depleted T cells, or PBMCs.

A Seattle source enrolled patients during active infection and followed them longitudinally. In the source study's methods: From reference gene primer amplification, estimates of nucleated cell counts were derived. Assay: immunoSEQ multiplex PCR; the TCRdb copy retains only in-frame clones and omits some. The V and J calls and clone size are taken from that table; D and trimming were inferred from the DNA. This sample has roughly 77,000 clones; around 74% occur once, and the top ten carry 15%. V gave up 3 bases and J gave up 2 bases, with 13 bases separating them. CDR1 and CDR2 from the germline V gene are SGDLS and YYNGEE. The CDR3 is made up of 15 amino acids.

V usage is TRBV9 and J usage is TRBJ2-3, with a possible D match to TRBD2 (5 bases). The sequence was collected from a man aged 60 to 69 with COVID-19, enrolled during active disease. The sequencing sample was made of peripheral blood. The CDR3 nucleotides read TGTGCCAGCAGCGATAGGGCCGGGGACACAGATACGCAGTATTTT. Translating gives CASSDRAGDTDTQYF.